A selection of T cell receptor beta chains follows, all from one sample in a study of neurological immune-mediated disorders. Each CDR3 protein is one row after TCRdb ran MiXCR on the 5' RACE reads. The sample carries roughly 50,000 distinct CDR3 sequences, 12% recorded once. Sequenced: PBMCs. Source of these receptors: a male donor with HTLV-1-associated myelopathy (HAM/TSP). The CDR3 runs from the conserved cysteine through the conserved F or W.

v_call	j_call	cdr3_aa
TRBV28	TRBJ2-7	CATVAGLAYEQYF
TRBV5-6	TRBJ2-5	CASSFGQGATLETQYF
TRBV6-5	TRBJ2-2	CASRTPGGKRGSNTGELFF
TRBV4-2	TRBJ2-3	CASSQESSGTDTQYF
TRBV20-1	TRBJ2-3	CSASTPRGSTDTQYF
TRBV12-3/TRBV12-4	TRBJ2-3	CASGGTNHGTDTQYF
TRBV20-1	TRBJ2-7	CSARLAGALHEQYF
TRBV20-1	TRBJ2-7	CSARSIYEQYF
TRBV5-1	TRBJ1-4	CASSPRAGATNEKLFF
TRBV6-1	TRBJ1-3	CASSEGSYGNTIYF
TRBV7-2	TRBJ1-5	CASSLGVGQPQHF
TRBV5-1	TRBJ2-7	CASSLEARTYEQYF
TRBV6-2/TRBV6-3	TRBJ1-5	CASSWDSIQQPQHF
TRBV5-1	TRBJ2-4	CASSTGFRENIQYF
TRBV7-2	TRBJ2-1	CASSLVLNEQFF